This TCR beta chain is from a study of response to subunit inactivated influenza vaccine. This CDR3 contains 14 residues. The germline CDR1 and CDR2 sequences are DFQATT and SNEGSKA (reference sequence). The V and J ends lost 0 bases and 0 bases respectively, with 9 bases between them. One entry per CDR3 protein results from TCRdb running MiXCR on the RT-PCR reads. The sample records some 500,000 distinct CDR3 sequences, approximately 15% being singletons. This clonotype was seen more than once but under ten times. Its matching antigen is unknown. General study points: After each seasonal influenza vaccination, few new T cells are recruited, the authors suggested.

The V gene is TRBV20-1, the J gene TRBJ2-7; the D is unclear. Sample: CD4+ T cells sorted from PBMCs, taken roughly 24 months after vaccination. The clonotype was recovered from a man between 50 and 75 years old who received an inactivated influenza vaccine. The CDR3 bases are TGCAGTGCTAGAGATCACGGGTCCTCCTACGAGCAGTACTTC. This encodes CSARDHGSSYEQYF.